The 25 T cell receptor beta chains below come from one sample, sequenced in a study of blood T cell repertoires in COVID-19. Method: immunoSEQ multiplex PCR; TCRdb's copy keeps in-frame clones and lacks some. This sample has about 350,000 clones; approximately 89% occur once, and the top ten carry less than 3.5%. Sequenced input: peripheral blood. These receptors originate from a woman aged 18 to 35 who had recovered from COVID-19.

The gene calls are TRBV10-3 and TRBJ1-1; tentatively, D is TRBD1 (5 bases). This CDR3 has 19 residues. Germline CDR1 is ENHRY and CDR2 is SYGVKD. Trimming removed 6 bases at V and 4 bases at J, with 30 bases between. The CDR3 loop is CAISHSRRAGGGGGTEAFF. CDR3 nucleotides: TGTGCCATCAGCCACAGCCGGCGAGCGGGCGGGGGAGGAGGCACTGAAGCTTTCTTT.

The chain recombines TRBV2 with TRBJ1-2; 7 positions agree with TRBD1. CDR1 is SNHLY and CDR2 is FYNNEI in the germline V gene. This CDR3 comprises 12 residues. Germline trimming cut 10 bases from V and 4 bases from J; bases unmatched to any gene: 6. The chain's CDR3 is CAISTGTYGYTF. CDR3 coding DNA: TGTGCCATATCGACAGGGACCTATGGCTACACCTTC.

CDR3 nucleotides: TGTGCCAGCAGCTTAGTAGAGTCAGAAAAACTGTTTTTT. This sequence encodes CASSLVESEKLFF. The V and J genes are TRBV11-2 and TRBJ1-4, with D unresolved. Trimming left V 1 base short and J 8 bases short, with 8 bases between. Looked up from germline, CDR1 is SGHAT and CDR2 is FQNNGV. The CDR3 spans 13 residues.

The count of this clone is one. This sequence joins TRBV5-8 and TRBJ2-3; 7 nucleotides line up with TRBD1. Per germline, CDR1 SGHTS and CDR2 YDEGEE. V shed 2 bases and J 3 bases; nucleotides not matched to a gene: 6. There are 15 residues in the CDR3. The CDR3 coding sequence is TGTGCCAGCAGCTTTTCGGGACAGAGTACAGATACGCAGTATTTT. As protein: CASSFSGQSTDTQYF.

V gene TRBV6-5 combines with J gene TRBJ1-2, with 9 bases identical to TRBD1. The germline gives CDR1 MNHEY, CDR2 SVGAGI. The CDR3 covers 14 residues. V lost 4 bases, J lost 4 bases, and 4 bases stayed unmatched. The CDR3 is CASSSGTGRYGYTF. The CDR3 bases are TGTGCCAGCAGTTCCGGGACAGGGCGCTATGGCTACACCTTC.

The gene calls are TRBV11-2 and TRBJ1-6, with D maybe TRBD1 (5 bases). V lost 4 bases to trimming and J lost 0 bases, with 10 bases between them. Germline V gene lookup returns CDR1 SGHAT and CDR2 FQNNGV. The CDR3 has 16 residues. Here the CDR3 DNA reads TGTGCCAGCAGCTGGGGGGTGAGCTCCTATAATTCACCCCTCCACTTT. Its translation: CASSWGVSSYNSPLHF.

This chain joins TRBV5-6 and TRBJ1-1; TRBD1 might be the D (5 bases). In germline, CDR1 is SGHDT, CDR2 YYEEEE. The V end lost 2 bases, the J end lost 6 bases, and 11 bases lay between the germline ends. The CDR3 runs to 13 residues. CDR3 sequence reads: CASSLLRGAEAFF. As DNA, the CDR3 is TGTGCCAGCAGCTTATTGCGGGGGGCTGAAGCTTTCTTT.

This chain joins TRBV24-1 and TRBJ1-4, with a tentative D call TRBD1 (5 bases). The ends were cut back, 7 bases at V and 2 bases at J, with 16 bases in the middle. The germline V gene encodes CDR1 KGHDR and CDR2 SFDVKD. CDR3 length: 16 amino acids. CDR3 residues: CATSQGSGRTNEKLFF. The CDR3, as DNA: TGTGCCACCAGCCAGGGATCGGGCAGGACTAATGAAAAACTGTTTTTT.

This clone showed up just once. V is TRBV7-9 and J is TRBJ2-3, with TRBD2 matching over 7 bases. The CDR3 covers 15 residues. V was clipped by 1 base and J by 1 base; unmatched bases: 2. Germline CDR1 SEHNR, CDR2 FQNEAQ (reference sequence). As DNA, the CDR3 is TGTGCCAGCAGCTTAGAGCGGGGCGGCACAGATACGCAGTATTTT. Translation: CASSLERGGTDTQYF.

The rearrangement links TRBV19 to TRBJ1-5, with D hard to call. V gave up 4 bases and J gave up 9 bases, with 16 bases separating them. The CDR3 is 14 amino acids. Germline CDR1 LNHDA, CDR2 SQIVND (reference sequence). The CDR3: CASSNPYGSGPQHF. Here the CDR3 DNA reads TGTGCCAGTAGTAATCCCTACGGTTCCGGGCCCCAGCATTTT. Based on the CDR3 plus reference TRBV19 and TRBJ1-5, the full variable domain is DGGITQSPKYLFRKEGQNVTLSCEQNLNHDAMYWYRQDPGQGLRLIYYSQIVNDFQKGDIAEGYSVSREKKESFPLTVTSAQKNPTAFYLCASSNPYGSGPQHFGDGTRLSIL.

V is TRBV4-1 and J is TRBJ2-1, with a tentative D call TRBD2 (6 bases). Germline V gene sequence: CDR1 MGHRA, CDR2 YSYEKL. This CDR3 has 15 residues. Trimming removed 0 bases from V and 8 bases from J, with 14 bases in between. CDR3 DNA: TGCGCCAGCAGCCAAGAGTGGCGGAGCGGGTATGAGCAGTTCTTC. Protein: CASSQEWRSGYEQFF.

The rearrangement links TRBV7-5 to TRBJ2-1; TRBD1 is the table's D call, not checked against the DNA. TRBV7-5 is a pseudogene locus. This CDR3 spans 17 amino acids. The CDR3 loop is CARSSPVGQSSYNEQFF. The CDR3 DNA sequence: TGTGCCAGAAGCTCCCCCGTTGGGCAGAGCTCCTACAATGAGCAGTTCTTC.

This clone was seen just once. The chain uses TRBV28 and TRBJ2-7; 7 bases fit TRBD1. The V gene's germline CDR1 is MDHEN and CDR2 SYDVKM. With 6 bases clipped from V and 2 bases from J, the junction kept 10 bases outside the gene matches. There are 15 residues in the CDR3. CDR3 sequence (DNA): TGTGCCAGCAGCCAGACCCCGGACAGGCCCTACGAGCAGTACGTC. Its translation: CASSQTPDRPYEQYV.

V gene TRBV11-3 combines with J gene TRBJ2-5; 7 bases are shared with TRBD1. The CDR3 is made up of 12 amino acids. V dropped 2 bases and J dropped 8; count of bases not matched to a gene: 2. Germline CDR1 is SGHNT and CDR2 is YENEEA. The CDR3 coding sequence is TGTGCCAGCAGCTTAACAGGGGAAACCCAGTACTTC. This translates into CASSLTGETQYF.

This chain links TRBV6-5 with TRBJ2-3; D is perhaps TRBD2 (7 bases). The CDR3 is made up of 13 amino acids. CDR1 and CDR2 from the germline V gene are MNHEY and SVGAGI. V lost 6 bases, J lost 9 bases, and 16 bases lay in between. CDR3 DNA sequence: TGTGCCAGCAGGTCATCGGGGGGCGGAACGCAGTATTTT. Translation gives CASRSSGGGTQYF.

The chain couples TRBV7-9 to TRBJ1-3, with unresolved D. Germline V gene data show CDR1 as SEHNR and CDR2 as FQNEAQ (reference sequence). V lost 3 bases and J 4 bases, leaving 13 bases between the germline ends. The length of the CDR3 is 15 residues. The CDR3 sequence is CASSFSLEAGNTIYF. In DNA form, the CDR3 reads TGTGCCAGCAGCTTTTCACTGGAGGCGGGAAACACCATATATTTT.

The chain employs TRBV19 and TRBJ2-5; perhaps TRBD2 as D (7 bases). Trimming pared 2 bases from V and 5 bases from J, leaving 15 bases between. The CDR3 totals 15 residues. Germline V gives CDR1 LNHDA, CDR2 SQIVND (reference sequence). The CDR3 region is CASSITSVQGETQYF. For the CDR3, the DNA is TGTGCCAGTAGTATAACTAGCGTCCAGGGGGAGACCCAGTACTTC. The variable domain in full, completed from reference TRBV19 and TRBJ2-5, reads DGGITQSPKYLFRKEGQNVTLSCEQNLNHDAMYWYRQDPGQGLRLIYYSQIVNDFQKGDIAEGYSVSREKKESFPLTVTSAQKNPTAFYLCASSITSVQGETQYFGPGTRLLVL.

This rearrangement joins TRBV29-1 to TRBJ2-5, with TRBD1 matching 9 bases. V was pared by 6 bases and J by 6 bases, with 8 bases of the junction left unmatched. From germline, CDR1 is SQVTM and CDR2 ANQGSEA. The CDR3 extends over 13 amino acids. The DNA of the CDR3 is TGCAGCGTCAGGACAGGGGACGGAAAGACCCAGTACTTC. The encoded protein is CSVRTGDGKTQYF.

This chain links TRBV12-3 or TRBV12-4 with TRBJ1-2; 9 positions match TRBD1. V was clipped by 11 bases and J by 6 bases; unmatched bases: 7. The CDR3 consists of 12 residues. The CDR3, as DNA: TGTGCCGGGGCGACAGGGGGGAATGGCTACACCTTC. Amino acids: CAGATGGNGYTF.

CDR3: CAWSPTGTGGTGELFF. CDR3 nucleotides: TGTGCCTGGAGCCCCACCGGGACAGGGGGCACCGGGGAGCTGTTTTTT. This chain connects TRBV30 to TRBJ2-2; TRBD1 agrees at 11 bases. Germline CDR1 and CDR2: GTSNPN and SVGIG (reference sequence). V lost 3 bases and J lost 4; bases outside the gene matches: 7. The CDR3 runs to 16 residues.

This sequence joins TRBV20-1 and TRBJ1-2; 7 bases are shared with TRBD1. The junction had 1 base not matched to a gene; V was cut back by 3 bases and J by 3 bases. Per germline, CDR1 DFQATT and CDR2 SNEGSKA (reference sequence). CDR3 size: 12 residues. CDR3: CSASQGDYGYTF. DNA for the CDR3: TGCAGTGCTAGTCAGGGGGACTATGGCTACACCTTC.

The V gene is TRBV21-1, the J gene TRBJ2-5; the table's D call, TRBD1, has no DNA check behind it. TRBV21-1 is reported as a pseudogene. The CDR3 is made up of 15 amino acids. CDR3 region: CASSKSYRGVETQYF. CDR3 nucleotide sequence: TGTGCCAGCAGCAAATCTTACAGGGGAGTAGAGACCCAGTACTTC.

This clone was seen a handful of times. The J gene is TRBJ2-2, the V gene TRBV24-1; 7 nucleotides line up with TRBD1. After removal of 1 base from V and 4 bases from J, the junction contained 5 bases not matched to a gene. Germline V gene sequence: CDR1 KGHDR, CDR2 SFDVKD. The CDR3 is 16 amino acids. This CDR3 reads CATSDLRGPVTGELFF. The CDR3 DNA is TGTGCCACCAGTGATTTAAGGGGGCCGGTCACCGGGGAGCTGTTTTTT.

This chain connects TRBV2 to TRBJ2-3; possible D gene TRBD2, 5 bases. Trimming pared 11 bases from V and 3 bases from J, leaving 15 bases between. There are 13 residues in the CDR3. CDR1 is SNHLY, CDR2 FYNNEI, per germline. DNA for the CDR3: TGTGCCCGCGCGGCGGGCAGAACAGATACGCAGTATTTT. Its translation is CARAAGRTDTQYF.

The sample holds a few counts of this clone. The chain links TRBV5-6 to TRBJ2-6; D not resolved. Germline V CDR1 and CDR2: SGHDT, YYEEEE. V was pared by 1 base and J by 0 bases, with 5 bases between. The CDR3 extends over 15 amino acids. CDR3 region: CASSLLSSGANVLTF. The DNA of the CDR3 is TGTGCCAGCAGCTTGCTTAGCTCTGGGGCCAACGTCCTGACTTTC.